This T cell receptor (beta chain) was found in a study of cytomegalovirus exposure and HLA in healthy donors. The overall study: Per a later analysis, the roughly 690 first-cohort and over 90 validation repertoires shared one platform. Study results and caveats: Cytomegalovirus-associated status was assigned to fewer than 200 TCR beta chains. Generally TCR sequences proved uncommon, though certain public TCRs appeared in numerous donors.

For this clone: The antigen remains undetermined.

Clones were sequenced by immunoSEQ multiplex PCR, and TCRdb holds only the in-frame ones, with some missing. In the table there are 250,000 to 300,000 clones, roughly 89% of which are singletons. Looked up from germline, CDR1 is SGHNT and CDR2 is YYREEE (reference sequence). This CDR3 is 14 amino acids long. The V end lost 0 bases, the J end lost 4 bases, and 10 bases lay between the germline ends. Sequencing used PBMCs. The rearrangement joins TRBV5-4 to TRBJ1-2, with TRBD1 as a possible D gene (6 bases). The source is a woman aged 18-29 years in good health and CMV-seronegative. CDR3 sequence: CASSLAGRGYGYTF. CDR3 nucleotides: TGTGCCAGCAGCTTGGCCGGCAGGGGCTATGGCTACACCTTC.